This TCR beta chain was recorded in a study of post-analysis software for immune sequencing data. Study-wide background: Courses of disease covered relapsing-remitting, secondary progressive and progressive-relapsing multiple sclerosis.

Unique molecular identifiers featured in each of the TCR beta cDNA libraries. T cells, about 0.95 to 10 million of them, yielded a few hundred thousand cDNA molecules. TCRdb independently ran MiXCR on the PCR reads; one entry per CDR3 protein. The data contain about 810,000 distinct CDR3 sequences, approximately 57% of them singletons. This CDR3 comprises 11 residues. Germline V gene data show CDR1 as SQVTM and CDR2 as ANQGSEA. With 6 bases removed from V and 4 bases from J, the gap between germline ends came to 8 bases. Study-wide results and limits: Clustering by F measure revealed strong co-clustering among samples prepared together in one batch. Significantly decreased normalized Chao1 diversity was recorded for multiple sclerosis patients relative to controls. Five TRBV segments, TRBV5-6, TRBV5-1 and TRBV20-1 among them, were found more frequent in patients than controls.

This clonotype was detected only once. Antigen: not known. This chain connects TRBV29-1 to TRBJ2-3; D not certain. The clonotype originates from a girl between 5 and 17 years old with multiple sclerosis. Sequencing was done on a sample of blood. The CDR3 DNA is TGCAGCGTCTTAGCATCAGATACGCAGTATTTT. It is translated as CSVLASDTQYF.